This is a list of T cell receptor beta chains from one sample in a study of shared clonotypes between healthy human individuals. The protocol was immunoSEQ multiplex PCR, while the TCRdb copy is restricted to in-frame clones and leaves out a portion. The table lists about 2 million clones, about 95% of them singletons. The sample taken for sequencing was naive CD4+ T cells sorted from blood. Receptors were obtained from a man between 18 and 29 years old in good health. Both conserved end residues are part of each CDR3. Each record gives: D gene, clone size, V gene, CDR3 length, J gene, CDR3 protein, CDR3 DNA. D genes are given only for firm matches. Size values are once, few and many counts, or a class for expanded clones, and some rows have none.

d_gene: -; abundance: -; v_gene: TRBV19; len: 15; j_gene: TRBJ2-2; CDR3aa: CASSPETASTGELFF; CDR3nt: TGTGCCAGTAGCCCAGAGACGGCATCCACCGGGGAGCTGTTTTTT
d_gene: TRBD2; abundance: once; v_gene: TRBV6-7; len: 19; j_gene: TRBJ2-5; CDR3aa: CATSLNSGGAWKVQETQYF; CDR3nt: TGTGCCACCAGTCTAAATAGCGGGGGGGCCTGGAAAGTCCAAGAGACCCAGTACTTC
d_gene: -; abundance: once; v_gene: TRBV6-1; len: 14; j_gene: TRBJ2-7; CDR3aa: CASSVSRDLYEQYF; CDR3nt: TGTGCCAGCAGTGTTAGCCGGGACCTCTACGAGCAGTACTTC
d_gene: -; abundance: -; v_gene: TRBV5-6; len: 12; j_gene: TRBJ2-7; CDR3aa: CASSLGDGEQYF; CDR3nt: TGTGCCAGCAGCTTAGGCGATGGCGAGCAGTACTTC
d_gene: -; abundance: -; v_gene: TRBV5-4; len: 15; j_gene: TRBJ2-7; CDR3aa: CASSLYGPANYEQYF; CDR3nt: TGTGCCAGCAGCTTGTACGGGCCCGCGAACTACGAGCAGTACTTC
d_gene: -; abundance: once; v_gene: TRBV4-1; len: 15; j_gene: TRBJ2-4; CDR3aa: CASSQPTSFTNIQYF; CDR3nt: TGCGCCAGCAGCCAACCGACTTCCTTCACAAACATTCAGTACTTC
d_gene: -; abundance: -; v_gene: TRBV30; len: 15; j_gene: TRBJ2-3; CDR3aa: CAWSPHQLPADTQYF; CDR3nt: TGTGCCTGGAGTCCACACCAACTCCCGGCAGATACGCAGTATTTT
d_gene: TRBD2; abundance: -; v_gene: TRBV4-3; len: 21; j_gene: TRBJ2-5; CDR3aa: CASSQDLATSGRALASETQYF; CDR3nt: TGCGCCAGCAGCCAAGATCTGGCGACTAGCGGGAGGGCCCTCGCGTCTGAGACCCAGTACTTC
d_gene: -; abundance: -; v_gene: TRBV10-3; len: 12; j_gene: TRBJ1-2; CDR3aa: CAISEMGNGYTF; CDR3nt: TGTGCCATCAGTGAGATGGGGAATGGCTACACCTTC
d_gene: -; abundance: -; v_gene: TRBV6-5; len: 12; j_gene: TRBJ2-3; CDR3aa: CASSTRTDTQYF; CDR3nt: TGTGCCAGCAGTACTCGTACAGATACGCAGTATTTT
d_gene: TRBD1; abundance: -; v_gene: TRBV6-1; len: 13; j_gene: TRBJ1-1; CDR3aa: CASKGQGNAEAFF; CDR3nt: TGTGCCTCCAAGGGACAGGGGAACGCTGAAGCTTTCTTT
d_gene: -; abundance: -; v_gene: TRBV19; len: 16; j_gene: TRBJ2-2; CDR3aa: CASSTQTGRNTGELFF; CDR3nt: TGTGCCAGTAGTACCCAGACAGGACGGAACACCGGGGAGCTGTTTTTT
d_gene: TRBD2; abundance: -; v_gene: TRBV28; len: 15; j_gene: TRBJ2-5; CDR3aa: CASRRTSGVPETQYF; CDR3nt: TGTGCCAGCAGAAGAACTAGCGGGGTCCCAGAGACCCAGTACTTC
d_gene: -; abundance: -; v_gene: TRBV2; len: 15; j_gene: TRBJ1-4; CDR3aa: CASSGSPGNNEKLFF; CDR3nt: TGTGCCAGCAGTGGTTCACCAGGGAATAATGAAAAACTGTTTTTT
d_gene: -; abundance: -; v_gene: TRBV2; len: 17; j_gene: TRBJ1-4; CDR3aa: CASSADRTLATNEKLFF; CDR3nt: TGTGCCAGCAGTGCTGACAGGACCCTCGCAACTAATGAAAAACTGTTTTTT
d_gene: TRBD2; abundance: once; v_gene: TRBV11-2; len: 14; j_gene: TRBJ2-3; CDR3aa: CASRLAGGGDTQYF; CDR3nt: TGTGCCAGCAGACTTGCGGGGGGTGGAGATACGCAGTATTTT
d_gene: -; abundance: -; v_gene: TRBV7-9; len: 14; j_gene: TRBJ2-5; CDR3aa: CASSFSQNQETQYF; CDR3nt: TGTGCCAGCAGCTTCTCCCAGAACCAAGAGACCCAGTACTTC
d_gene: TRBD1; abundance: once; v_gene: TRBV6-1; len: 14; j_gene: TRBJ1-5; CDR3aa: CATWDRYSNQPQHF; CDR3nt: TGTGCCACCTGGGACAGATATAGCAATCAGCCCCAGCATTTT
d_gene: -; abundance: -; v_gene: TRBV6-1; len: 13; j_gene: TRBJ1-1; CDR3aa: CASSGPMAPEAFF; CDR3nt: TGTGCCAGCAGTGGACCGATGGCTCCTGAAGCTTTCTTT
d_gene: TRBD2; abundance: -; v_gene: TRBV18; len: 15; j_gene: TRBJ2-7; CDR3aa: CAGSPHPGLAGEQYF; CDR3nt: TGTGCCGGCTCACCCCACCCGGGACTAGCGGGCGAGCAGTACTTC
d_gene: TRBD1; abundance: -; v_gene: TRBV7-9; len: 15; j_gene: TRBJ2-3; CDR3aa: CASSLEGQFTDTQYF; CDR3nt: TGTGCCAGCAGCCTAGAGGGACAGTTCACAGATACGCAGTATTTT
d_gene: -; abundance: -; v_gene: TRBV7-2; len: 17; j_gene: TRBJ2-5; CDR3aa: CASSYPPRGFNQETQYF; CDR3nt: TGTGCCAGCAGCTACCCCCCCCGTGGGTTTAATCAAGAGACCCAGTACTTC
d_gene: -; abundance: -; v_gene: TRBV30; len: 13; j_gene: TRBJ2-3; CDR3aa: CAWRRGGTDTQYF; CDR3nt: TGTGCCTGGAGGAGGGGGGGCACAGATACGCAGTATTTT
d_gene: TRBD1; abundance: -; v_gene: TRBV7-9; len: 14; j_gene: TRBJ1-1; CDR3aa: CASSSGQGEGEAFF; CDR3nt: TGTGCCAGCAGCTCTGGACAGGGGGAGGGTGAAGCTTTCTTT
d_gene: TRBD1; abundance: -; v_gene: TRBV7-3; len: 13; j_gene: TRBJ2-7; CDR3aa: CASSLTGHLEQYF; CDR3nt: TGTGCCAGCAGCTTGACAGGGCATCTCGAGCAGTACTTC
d_gene: -; abundance: -; v_gene: TRBV10-3; len: 15; j_gene: TRBJ2-7; CDR3aa: CAISELAGSSYEQYF; CDR3nt: TGTGCCATCAGCGAACTTGCGGGGAGCTCCTACGAGCAGTACTTC
d_gene: -; abundance: -; v_gene: TRBV6-1; len: 12; j_gene: TRBJ2-3; CDR3aa: CASGLGVQQQYF; CDR3nt: TGTGCCAGCGGTTTGGGAGTCCAACAGCAGTATTTT
d_gene: -; abundance: once; v_gene: TRBV19; len: 14; j_gene: TRBJ2-5; CDR3aa: CASSITLISETQYF; CDR3nt: TGTGCCAGTAGTATTACCCTGATCTCGGAGACCCAGTACTTC
d_gene: TRBD1; abundance: -; v_gene: TRBV28; len: 15; j_gene: TRBJ2-5; CDR3aa: CASRRDRVSGETQYF; CDR3nt: TGTGCCAGCAGACGGGACAGGGTGTCGGGGGAGACCCAGTACTTC
d_gene: -; abundance: few; v_gene: TRBV2; len: 13; j_gene: TRBJ1-5; CDR3aa: CASSEAGFQPQHF; CDR3nt: TGTGCCAGCAGTGAAGCGGGGTTCCAGCCCCAGCATTTT
d_gene: -; abundance: -; v_gene: TRBV15; len: 18; j_gene: TRBJ2-4; CDR3aa: CATSRDRAGDLAKNIQYF; CDR3nt: TGTGCCACCAGCAGAGATCGGGCAGGCGACTTAGCCAAAAACATTCAGTACTTC
d_gene: -; abundance: -; v_gene: TRBV5-1; len: 14; j_gene: TRBJ1-1; CDR3aa: CASSWQGQNTEAFF; CDR3nt: TGCGCCAGCAGTTGGCAGGGGCAGAACACTGAAGCTTTCTTT
d_gene: -; abundance: -; v_gene: TRBV5-1; len: 14; j_gene: TRBJ1-2; CDR3aa: CASSLGPGNYGYTF; CDR3nt: TGCGCCAGCAGCTTGGGTCCGGGGAACTATGGCTACACCTTC
d_gene: -; abundance: -; v_gene: TRBV19; len: 14; j_gene: TRBJ1-6; CDR3aa: CASSIMDLNSPLHF; CDR3nt: TGTGCCAGTAGTATTATGGACCTGAATTCACCCCTCCACTTT
d_gene: -; abundance: -; v_gene: TRBV6-5; len: 15; j_gene: TRBJ1-2; CDR3aa: CASSYSPERNYGYTF; CDR3nt: TGTGCCAGCAGTTACTCCCCAGAGAGAAACTATGGCTACACCTTC
d_gene: -; abundance: -; v_gene: TRBV6-1; len: 14; j_gene: TRBJ1-5; CDR3aa: CASKLLGSNQPRHF; CDR3nt: TGTGCCAGCAAGCTTCTCGGGAGCAATCAGCCCCGGCATTTT
d_gene: -; abundance: -; v_gene: TRBV27; len: 14; j_gene: TRBJ1-1; CDR3aa: CASSSGRAGREAFF; CDR3nt: TGTGCCAGCAGTTCTGGACGGGCCGGCAGGGAAGCTTTCTTT
d_gene: -; abundance: -; v_gene: TRBV9; len: 16; j_gene: TRBJ1-2; CDR3aa: CASSVGGTSSNYGYTF; CDR3nt: TGTGCCAGCAGCGTAGGTGGGACATCCTCGAACTATGGCTACACCTTC
d_gene: -; abundance: -; v_gene: TRBV9; len: 14; j_gene: TRBJ2-7; CDR3aa: CASSVAPGRDEQYF; CDR3nt: TGTGCCAGCAGCGTAGCACCCGGTCGGGACGAGCAGTACTTC
d_gene: TRBD1; abundance: -; v_gene: TRBV29-1; len: 13; j_gene: TRBJ2-7; CDR3aa: CSVMTGTIGEQYF; CDR3nt: TGCAGCGTGATGACAGGGACAATCGGAGAGCAGTACTTC
d_gene: TRBD2; abundance: -; v_gene: TRBV7-9; len: 14; j_gene: TRBJ2-1; CDR3aa: CASSLAALAGTQFF; CDR3nt: TGTGCCAGCAGCTTAGCGGCGTTAGCGGGGACGCAGTTCTTC
d_gene: -; abundance: -; v_gene: TRBV6-5; len: 16; j_gene: TRBJ2-7; CDR3aa: CASSYSSSSRVNEQYF; CDR3nt: TGTGCCAGCAGTTACTCGAGTAGTTCCCGGGTGAACGAGCAGTACTTC
d_gene: -; abundance: -; v_gene: TRBV6-5; len: 14; j_gene: TRBJ2-2; CDR3aa: CASSSGRDTGELFF; CDR3nt: TGTGCCAGCAGTTCGGGACGGGACACCGGGGAGCTGTTTTTT
d_gene: TRBD1; abundance: few; v_gene: TRBV5-1; len: 14; j_gene: TRBJ1-1; CDR3aa: CASSFRDRNTEAFF; CDR3nt: TGCGCCAGCAGCTTCCGGGACAGGAACACTGAAGCTTTCTTT
d_gene: -; abundance: once; v_gene: TRBV6-6; len: 15; j_gene: TRBJ2-7; CDR3aa: CASSFNSLLFGEQYF; CDR3nt: TGTGCCAGCAGTTTTAACTCATTGCTTTTCGGCGAGCAGTACTTC
d_gene: -; abundance: -; v_gene: TRBV4-3; len: 14; j_gene: TRBJ1-1; CDR3aa: CASSPEGGNTEAFF; CDR3nt: TGCGCCAGCAGCCCGGAGGGGGGGAACACTGAAGCTTTCTTT